The next 29 T cell receptor beta chains were all read from a single sample in a study of PD-L1 blockade in urothelial cancer. Time point in this sample: peripheral blood 6 weeks after treatment start. The protocol was immunoSEQ multiplex PCR, while the TCRdb copy is restricted to in-frame clones and leaves out a portion. The table lists around 24,000 clones, under 90% of them singletons. Material: PBMCs, obtained around atezolizumab (anti-PD-L1) treatment. The receptors shown here come from a man in his 70s with urothelial cancer.

The CDR3 sequence: CASNSILAASYEQYF. As DNA, the CDR3 is TGTGCCAGCAACTCGATTCTAGCGGCCTCCTACGAGCAGTACTTC. The chain combines TRBV5-4 with TRBJ2-7; TRBD2 agrees at 7 bases. The germline V gene encodes CDR1 SGHNT and CDR2 YYREEE (reference sequence). The CDR3 is 15 amino acids. V was clipped by 6 bases and J by 0 bases; unmatched bases: 9.

The chain couples TRBV7-9 to TRBJ2-1; weak D call: TRBD1 (5 bases). The CDR3 covers 12 residues. V shed 0 bases and J shed 15 bases, with 12 bases lying between them. Germline values: CDR1 SEHNR, CDR2 FQNEAQ (reference sequence). The CDR3 nucleotides are TGTGCCAGCAGCTTAGCGCAGGGCAGAGGGTTCTTC. Translated, it gives CASSLAQGRGFF.

The chain uses TRBV14 and TRBJ2-3, with D possibly being TRBD2 (6 bases). Germline V gives CDR1 SGHDN, CDR2 FVKESK. There are 14 residues in the CDR3. V lost 6 bases and J 2 bases, leaving 12 bases between the germline ends. For the CDR3, the DNA is TGTGCCAGCAGTTACGGGAGCTTCACAGATACGCAGTATTTT. This translates into CASSYGSFTDTQYF.

The V call is TRBV5-1, the J call TRBJ2-1, with 7 bases that match TRBD2. J gave up 3 bases and V 1 base, and 13 bases lay outside the gene matches. This CDR3 contains 18 residues. Germline lookup yields CDR1 SGHRS and CDR2 YFSETQ. For the CDR3, the DNA is TGCGCCAGCAGCTTGAAAAGGGGAGGGCGGGACCTCTACAATGAGCAGTTCTTC. Protein: CASSLKRGGRDLYNEQFF.

The chain employs TRBV5-1 and TRBJ2-7, with D maybe TRBD1 (6 bases). Per germline, CDR1 SGHRS and CDR2 YFSETQ. CDR3 length equals 14 residues. V was shortened by 6 bases and J by 3 bases, with 16 bases between the two germline ends. The CDR3: CASTPTGLLYEQYF. The CDR3 DNA reads as TGCGCCAGCACCCCGACAGGCCTACTCTACGAGCAGTACTTC. Supplemented by reference TRBV5-1 and TRBJ2-7, the full variable domain reads KAGVTQTPRYLIKTRGQQVTLSCSPISGHRSVSWYQQTPGQGLQFLFEYFSETQRNKGNFPGRFSGRQFSNSRSEMNVSTLELGDSALYLCASTPTGLLYEQYFGPGTRLTVT.

The rearrangement uses TRBV7-9 and TRBJ2-1; TRBD1 is a possible D gene (6 bases). V was clipped by 1 base and J by 5 bases, with 15 bases between them. The germline V gene has CDR1 SEHNR and CDR2 FQNEAQ (reference sequence). This CDR3 has 16 residues. The CDR3 region is CASSLGNREINNEQFF. In DNA, the CDR3 is TGTGCCAGCAGCTTAGGAAACAGGGAGATCAACAATGAGCAGTTCTTC.

This chain uses TRBV14 with TRBJ2-1; D is perhaps TRBD2 (5 bases). V gave up 4 bases and J gave up 3 bases, with 10 bases separating them. The germline CDR1 and CDR2 sequences are SGHDN and FVKESK. The CDR3 length is 14 residues. The CDR3 DNA is TGTGCCAGCAGCCGATCCGGGGTCTACAATGAGCAGTTCTTC. Residues: CASSRSGVYNEQFF. Combining the CDR3 with reference TRBV14 and TRBJ2-1 gives the whole variable domain EAGVTQFPSHSVIEKGQTVTLRCDPISGHDNLYWYRRVMGKEIKFLLHFVKESKQDESGMPNNRFLAERTGGTYSTLKVQPAELEDSGVYFCASSRSGVYNEQFFGPGTRLTVL.

V and J are TRBV28 and TRBJ2-7; 12 nucleotides line up with TRBD1. Germline V CDR1 and CDR2: MDHEN, SYDVKM. V lost 6 bases to trimming and J lost 3 bases; unmatched junction nucleotides: 9. The CDR3 runs to 16 residues. The CDR3 sequence is CASRTLGQGANYEQYF. CDR3 nucleotide sequence: TGTGCCAGCAGGACCTTGGGACAGGGGGCTAACTACGAGCAGTACTTC.

This clone appeared a few times. The chain uses TRBV10-2 and TRBJ2-7; possible D gene TRBD2, 5 bases. The V gene's germline CDR1 is WSHSY and CDR2 SAAADI. CDR3 length: 13 residues. V was clipped by 8 bases and J by 7 bases, with 18 bases between them. The CDR3 here is CASRQRRPGEQYF. The DNA for the CDR3 is TGCGCCAGCCGGCAGCGGCGACCTGGAGAGCAGTACTTC.

J is TRBJ1-5 and V is TRBV4-1, with a tentative D call TRBD1 (5 bases). The CDR3 contains 18 residues. The germline CDR1 and CDR2 sequences are MGHRA and YSYEKL. Trimming took off 0 bases at V and 2 bases at J, with 17 bases between the two ends. CDR3 in amino acids: CASSQEYRFGTGNQPQHF. CDR3 nucleotide sequence: TGCGCCAGCAGCCAAGAGTACAGGTTCGGTACGGGCAATCAGCCCCAGCATTTT.

The J gene is TRBJ1-5, the V gene TRBV7-2; 8 bases line up with TRBD1. The CDR3 has 15 residues. The V and J ends lost 2 bases and 7 bases, in that order; junction bases with no gene match: 7. Germline V lookup: CDR1 SGHTA, CDR2 FQGNSA. CDR3 nucleotides: TGTGCCAGCAGCTTACAGGGGGCGTATGGACAGCCCCAGCATTTT. It translates to CASSLQGAYGQPQHF.

V is TRBV18 and J is TRBJ1-4; possibly TRBD1 for D (6 bases). The V and J ends lost 6 bases and 0 bases respectively, with 20 bases between them. Germline lookup yields CDR1 KGHSH and CDR2 LQKENI. This CDR3 has 18 amino acids. For the CDR3, the DNA is TGTGCCAGCTCTCTCAGAAGGCAGGGGCCCACAACTAATGAAAAACTGTTTTTT. It yields the protein CASSLRRQGPTTNEKLFF.

The chain couples TRBV10-3 to TRBJ1-2; D unresolved. The CDR3 has 14 amino acids. Per the germline V gene, CDR1 is ENHRY and CDR2 is SYGVKD. Trimming stripped 0 bases from V and 0 bases from J, with 5 bases between. The CDR3 sequence: CAISESSANYGYTF. For the CDR3, the DNA is TGTGCCATCAGTGAGTCGAGCGCTAACTATGGCTACACCTTC.

The chain recombines TRBV5-6 with TRBJ1-1; D possibly corresponds to TRBD1 (6 bases). Germline V gene lookup returns CDR1 SGHDT and CDR2 YYEEEE. The V end lost 4 bases, the J end lost 0 bases, and 16 bases lay between the germline ends. This CDR3 region has 16 residues. The CDR3 DNA is TGTGCCAGCAGCGAGGACAGCACCCCGATGAACACTGAAGCTTTCTTT. This codes for CASSEDSTPMNTEAFF. The full variable domain, in which reference TRBV5-6 and TRBJ1-1 provide the parts outside the CDR3, is DAGVTQSPTHLIKTRGQQVTLRCSPKSGHDTVSWYQQALGQGPQFIFQYYEEEERQRGNFPDRFSGHQFPNYSSELNVNALLLGDSALYLCASSEDSTPMNTEAFFGQGTRLTVV.

This sequence joins TRBV4-1 and TRBJ2-1; TRBD2 matches at 7 bases. The ends lost 1 base at V and 7 bases at J; junction bases unmatched: 16. There are 18 residues in the CDR3. Germline V gene lookup returns CDR1 MGHRA and CDR2 YSYEKL. The CDR3 sequence is CASSQVFGGSYLFNEQFF. The CDR3, as DNA: TGCGCCAGCAGCCAAGTTTTTGGCGGGAGTTATTTGTTTAATGAGCAGTTCTTC.

The chain employs TRBV28 and TRBJ1-2; D is possibly TRBD1 (5 bases). This CDR3 spans 15 amino acids. The ends were cut back, 3 bases at V and 4 bases at J, with 15 bases in the middle. Germline V gene sequence: CDR1 MDHEN, CDR2 SYDVKM. The CDR3 sequence is CASSFGRAASYGYTF. The DNA for the CDR3 is TGTGCCAGCAGTTTCGGCAGGGCCGCTTCCTATGGCTACACCTTC.

The chain joins TRBV5-1 to TRBJ2-5, with unresolved D. V dropped 0 bases and J dropped 5 bases, with 5 bases sitting between them. Germline loops: CDR1 SGHRS, CDR2 YFSETQ. The CDR3 totals 12 residues. Here the CDR3 reads CASSLAEETQYF. Written as DNA, the CDR3 is TGCGCCAGCAGCTTGGCCGAGGAGACCCAGTACTTC.

The CDR3 bases are TGCGCCAGCAGCTCACATACAGGCTCCATGAACACTGAAGCTTTCTTT. Amino acid sequence: CASSSHTGSMNTEAFF. The V call is TRBV5-1, the J call TRBJ1-1; weak D call: TRBD1 (5 bases). The CDR3 extends over 16 amino acids. Germline CDR1 is SGHRS and CDR2 is YFSETQ. Trimming left V 3 bases short and J 0 bases short, with 15 bases between.

J is TRBJ2-5 and V is TRBV5-1, with D possibly matching TRBD2 (5 bases). V dropped 0 bases and J dropped 5 bases, with 11 bases sitting between them. The length of the CDR3 is 14 residues. The V gene's germline CDR1 is SGHRS and CDR2 YFSETQ. The CDR3 region has the DNA TGCGCCAGCAGCTTGGTTCCAGGAGGCGAGACCCAGTACTTC. Translating gives CASSLVPGGETQYF.

This chain uses TRBV9 with TRBJ2-5, with D possibly TRBD2 on 5 matching bases. There are 14 residues in the CDR3. Trimming pared 3 bases from V and 4 bases from J, leaving 13 bases between. Germline-derived CDR1 and CDR2 are SGDLS and YYNGEE. This CDR3 is CASSERPERETQYF. CDR3 DNA sequence: TGTGCCAGCAGCGAGCGGCCCGAGAGAGAGACCCAGTACTTC.

For the CDR3, the DNA is TGTGCCAGCAGCTTCGGCGAGGCCGCGAACACCGGGGAGCTGTTTTTT. Protein: CASSFGEAANTGELFF. This rearrangement joins TRBV7-2 to TRBJ2-2; D call uncertain. Germline assignment: CDR1 SGHTA and CDR2 FQGNSA. The V gene lost 3 bases and the J gene lost 0 bases, with 11 bases spanning the gap. The CDR3 is 16 amino acids.

The rearrangement uses TRBV27 and TRBJ2-3, with 9 positions matching TRBD1. There are 15 residues in the CDR3. V was clipped by 6 bases and J by 0 bases; unmatched bases: 4. The V gene's germline CDR1 is MNHEY and CDR2 SMNVEV (reference sequence). Written as DNA, the CDR3 is TGTGCCAGCAGCACGGGGACAGGGAGCACAGATACGCAGTATTTT. Its translation is CASSTGTGSTDTQYF.

With respect to this clone: Germline and junction disagree at one end, which may indicate a read error. This chain links TRBV2 with TRBJ2-2; D ambiguous. This CDR3 comprises 13 residues. CDR1 and CDR2 (germline): SNHLY, FYNNEI. As DNA, the CDR3 is TGTGCCAGCAGGGAAGGAGACTCCGGGGAGCTGTTTTTT. This sequence encodes CASREGDSGELFF.

J is TRBJ1-5 and V is TRBV4-3, with D possibly TRBD1 on 6 matching bases. V dropped 6 bases and J dropped 9 bases, with 15 bases sitting between them. CDR1 and CDR2 (germline): LGHNA, YSLEER. This CDR3 has 13 residues. The CDR3 DNA sequence: TGCGCCAGCAGTAAAGACAGGAGTCGGCCCCAGCATTTT. This translates into CASSKDRSRPQHF.

This clone showed up just once. The chain joins TRBV5-8 to TRBJ2-3; D gene ambiguous. Germline CDR1 and CDR2: SGHTS and YDEGEE. Trimming left V 4 bases short and J 2 bases short, with 8 bases between. The CDR3 loop spans 13 amino acids. For the CDR3, the DNA is TGTGCCAGCAGCCCCGACACCACAGATACGCAGTATTTT. Translation gives CASSPDTTDTQYF.

The rearrangement joins TRBV5-8 to TRBJ1-5; 7 bases are shared with TRBD1. The trim removed 2 bases at V and 7 bases at J, leaving 18 bases unmatched. The CDR3 has 18 amino acids. Per germline, CDR1 SGHTS and CDR2 YDEGEE. The CDR3 DNA is TGTGCCAGCAGCTTTGGGTCAGGGGGAATTGTCGTTTCACAGCCCCAGCATTTT. This codes for CASSFGSGGIVVSQPQHF.

The rearrangement links TRBV5-4 to TRBJ2-7; 10 nucleotides align to TRBD2. This CDR3 contains 13 residues. Germline CDR1 and CDR2: SGHNT and YYREEE (reference sequence). The ends lost 3 bases at V and 6 bases at J; junction bases unmatched: 3. CDR3 sequence reads: CASSSGTSVEQYF. DNA for the CDR3: TGTGCCAGCAGCTCCGGGACTAGCGTCGAGCAGTACTTC.

This chain joins TRBV14 and TRBJ1-1; D unclear. Between the trimmed V and J ends, which lost 0 bases and 3 bases, there was a span of 5 bases. CDR3 length: 13 amino acids. Germline CDR1 and CDR2: SGHDN and FVKESK. This CDR3 is CASSQERYTEAFF. The CDR3 bases are TGTGCCAGCAGCCAAGAGAGGTACACTGAAGCTTTCTTT.

J is TRBJ2-7 and V is TRBV6-1; D call uncertain. With 4 bases removed from V and 7 bases from J, the gap between germline ends came to 14 bases. The V gene's germline CDR1 is MNHNS and CDR2 SASEGT. This CDR3 has 13 amino acids. This CDR3 is CASSAIQLVEQYF. CDR3 coding DNA: TGTGCCAGCAGTGCAATACAGTTGGTGGAGCAGTACTTC.